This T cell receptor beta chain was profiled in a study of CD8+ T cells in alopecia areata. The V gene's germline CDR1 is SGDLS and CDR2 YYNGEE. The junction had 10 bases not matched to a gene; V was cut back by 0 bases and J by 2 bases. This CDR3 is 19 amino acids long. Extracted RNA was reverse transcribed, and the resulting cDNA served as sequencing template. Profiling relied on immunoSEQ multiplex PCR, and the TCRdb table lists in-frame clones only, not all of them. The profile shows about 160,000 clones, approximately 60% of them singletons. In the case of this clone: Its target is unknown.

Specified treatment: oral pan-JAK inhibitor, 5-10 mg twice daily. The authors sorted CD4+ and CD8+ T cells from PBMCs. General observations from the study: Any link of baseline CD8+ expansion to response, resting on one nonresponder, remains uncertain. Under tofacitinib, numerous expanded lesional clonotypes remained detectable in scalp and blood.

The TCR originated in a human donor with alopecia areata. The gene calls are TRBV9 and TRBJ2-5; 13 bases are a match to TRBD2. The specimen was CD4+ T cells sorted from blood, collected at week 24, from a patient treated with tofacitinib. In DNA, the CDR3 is TGTGCCAGCAGCGTAGCCGCTTCGAGGACTAGCGGGGGTCAAGAGACCCAGTACTTC. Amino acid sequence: CASSVAASRTSGGQETQYF.